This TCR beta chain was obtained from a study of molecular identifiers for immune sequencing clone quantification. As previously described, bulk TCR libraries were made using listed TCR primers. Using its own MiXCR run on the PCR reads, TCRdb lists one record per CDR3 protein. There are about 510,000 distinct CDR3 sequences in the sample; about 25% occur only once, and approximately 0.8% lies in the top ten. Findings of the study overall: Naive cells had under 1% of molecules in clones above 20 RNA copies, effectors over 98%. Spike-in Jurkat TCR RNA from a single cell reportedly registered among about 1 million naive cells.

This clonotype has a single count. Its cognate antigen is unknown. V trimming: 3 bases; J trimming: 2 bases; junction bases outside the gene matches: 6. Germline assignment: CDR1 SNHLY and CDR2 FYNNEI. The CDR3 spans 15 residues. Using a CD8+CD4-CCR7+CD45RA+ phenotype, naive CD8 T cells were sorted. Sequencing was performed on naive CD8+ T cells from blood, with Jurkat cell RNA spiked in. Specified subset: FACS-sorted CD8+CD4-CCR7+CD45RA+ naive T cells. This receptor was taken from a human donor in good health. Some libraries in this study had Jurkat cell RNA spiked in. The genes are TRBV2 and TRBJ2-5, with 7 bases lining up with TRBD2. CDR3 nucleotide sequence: TGTGCCAGCAGTGACACTAGCGAGGGACAAGAGACCCAGTACTTC. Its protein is CASSDTSEGQETQYF.